The rows below give T cell receptor beta chains drawn from one sample of a study of OX40 agonist ivuxolimab in advanced cancers. Assay: immunoSEQ multiplex PCR; the TCRdb copy retains only in-frame clones and omits some. Among over 40,000 clones listed, roughly 84% were seen once. Material: CD4+ or CD8+ T cells sorted from blood, obtained in a trial of the OX40 agonist ivuxolimab. The receptors shown here come from an adult with an advanced solid tumor such as melanoma, head and neck, liver or kidney cancer. The CDR3 runs from the conserved cysteine through the conserved F or W. D genes are given only for firm matches. Clone size is not always given. Where it is, it says once, few, many or a class for expanded clones.

TRBJ2-1 | TRBV15 | TRBD1 | once | CATSRGAGQAYNEQFF | TGTGCCACCAGCAGAGGCGCCGGACAGGCCTACAATGAGCAGTTCTTC
TRBJ2-7 | TRBV29-1 | - | - | CSVRSAGEQYF | TGCAGCGTTCGTTCTGCAGGGGAGCAGTACTTC
TRBJ1-2 | TRBV14 | TRBD1 | - | CASSQDLQGSGYTF | TGTGCCAGCAGCCAAGATCTACAGGGGAGTGGCTACACCTTC
TRBJ2-1 | TRBV5-1 | - | - | CASRMGSGAPGDEQFF | TGCGCCAGCAGAATGGGTAGTGGGGCCCCCGGTGATGAGCAGTTCTTC
TRBJ2-5 | TRBV19 | - | - | CASSIGGVMGETQYF | TGTGCCAGTAGTATAGGCGGAGTAATGGGGGAGACCCAGTACTTC
TRBJ1-2 | TRBV7-2 | - | - | CASSRTRDLSYGYTF | TGTGCCAGCAGCAGAACTCGGGATCTAAGCTATGGCTACACCTTC
TRBJ1-2 | TRBV6-1 | - | - | CASSETPEGSYTF | TGTGCCAGCAGTGAAACACCGGAGGGTAGCTACACCTTC
TRBJ1-1 | TRBV11-3 | - | - | CASSLGGAATRGTEAFF | TGTGCCAGCAGCTTAGGAGGGGCTGCGACACGTGGCACTGAAGCTTTCTTT
TRBJ2-2 | TRBV7-6 | - | - | CASSSSGHGELFF | TGTGCCAGCAGCTCCTCAGGCCACGGGGAGCTGTTTTTT
TRBJ1-1 | TRBV6-1 | - | - | CASTAGRSNTEAFF | TGTGCCAGCACGGCAGGGCGGTCGAACACTGAAGCTTTCTTT
TRBJ2-1 | TRBV4-1 | - | - | CASSAIGLVYYNEQFF | TGCGCCAGCAGCGCTATAGGGCTAGTGTACTACAATGAGCAGTTCTTC
TRBJ2-2 | TRBV12-1 | - | - | CASSFPRTSGSIRGTGELFF | TGTGCCAGCAGCTTCCCTAGGACTAGCGGGAGTATCCGGGGCACCGGGGAGCTGTTTTTT
TRBJ1-2 | TRBV27 | - | - | CASSLSAGRGGYTF | TGTGCCAGCAGTTTATCTGCAGGGAGAGGGGGCTACACCTTC
TRBJ2-2 | TRBV7-9 | - | - | CASSRKGPLEAGELFF | TGTGCCAGCAGCCGTAAGGGACCTTTGGAAGCCGGGGAGCTGTTTTTT
TRBJ2-6 | TRBV4-3 | - | - | CASSQYRISGANVLTF | TGCGCCAGCAGCCAATACAGAATATCTGGGGCCAACGTCCTGACTTTC
TRBJ2-1 | TRBV5-4 | - | - | CASSRTGRNEQFF | TGTGCCAGCAGTCGGACTGGGCGGAATGAGCAGTTCTTC
TRBJ2-1 | TRBV29-1 | - | once | CSVETLGPYNEQFF | TGCAGCGTTGAAACTCTAGGGCCCTACAATGAGCAGTTCTTC
TRBJ2-1 | TRBV28 | - | - | CASSLVGAQNEQFF | TGTGCCAGCAGTTTAGTGGGGGCGCAGAATGAGCAGTTCTTC
TRBJ2-5 | TRBV4-2 | - | once | CASSQVSAGQSVETQYF | TGTGCCAGCAGCCAAGTGTCGGCGGGACAGTCGGTAGAGACCCAGTACTTC
TRBJ2-2 | TRBV18 | - | - | CASSPSGGANTGELFF | TGTGCCAGCTCACCATCTGGCGGAGCGAACACCGGGGAGCTGTTTTTT
TRBJ2-1 | TRBV28 | TRBD1 | - | CASPPGTGGFNEQFF | TGTGCCAGCCCGCCCGGGACAGGGGGCTTTAATGAGCAGTTCTTC
TRBJ2-1 | TRBV6-1 | - | once | CASERDTSSYNEQFF | TGTGCCAGCGAGAGGGACACGAGCTCCTACAATGAGCAGTTCTTC